This paragraph reports one T cell receptor beta chain. The antigen remains undetermined. Germline V gene data show CDR1 as SGHDT and CDR2 as YYEEEE. The CDR3 covers 16 residues. With 0 bases removed from V and 1 base from J, the gap between germline ends came to 14 bases. This sample was included in a study of cytotoxic CD8 clonotypes in ibrutinib-treated CLL. Sequencing was designed to attain a depth spanning 1 in 200,000 to 1 in 1 million T cells. Some clones are missing from TCRdb's copy, which holds only in-frame ones; the method was immunoSEQ multiplex PCR. The repertoire holds about 140,000 clones, with around 84% as singletons. Overall study findings and caveats: Rare overall, public clonotypes shrank or held steady under therapy.

This specimen was PBMCs, taken after 36 months of ibrutinib treatment. This sequence was found in a human donor with chronic lymphocytic leukemia. The V call is TRBV5-6, the J call TRBJ2-7; maybe TRBD1 (5 bases). CDR3 residues: CASSLVADTGSYEQYF. The CDR3 nucleotides are TGTGCCAGCAGCTTGGTGGCGGACACCGGGTCCTACGAGCAGTACTTC.